The rows below give T cell receptor beta chains drawn from one sample of a study of shared clonotypes between healthy human individuals. Repertoires were generated with immunoSEQ multiplex PCR, while TCRdb's copy carries only in-frame clones and drops some. The profile shows nearly 2 million clones, just under 95% of them singletons. The sequenced material came from naive CD8+ T cells sorted from blood. These receptors were taken from a man aged 18 to 30 in good health. Both conserved end residues are part of each CDR3. Fields, in order: V gene, D gene, J gene, clone size, CDR3 protein, CDR3 DNA. A D gene is named only where the DNA matches it firmly. Part of the rows lack a size; the others show once, few, many or a class for expanded clones.

v_call: TRBV6-1
d_call: TRBD2
j_call: TRBJ2-1
clone_size: -
cdr3_aa: CASSEAGGAGAPSYNEQFF
cdr3_nt: TGTGCCAGCAGTGAAGCAGGGGGAGCGGGAGCACCCTCCTACAATGAGCAGTTCTTC

v_call: TRBV27
d_call: -
j_call: TRBJ2-7
clone_size: -
cdr3_aa: CASRTITGTYEQYF
cdr3_nt: TGTGCCAGCAGGACCATCACAGGGACCTACGAGCAGTACTTC

v_call: TRBV15
d_call: -
j_call: TRBJ2-7
clone_size: -
cdr3_aa: CATSIAGASYEQYF
cdr3_nt: TGTGCCACCAGCATCGCGGGGGCCTCCTACGAGCAGTACTTC

v_call: TRBV9
d_call: -
j_call: TRBJ1-2
clone_size: few
cdr3_aa: CASSADSGYGYTF
cdr3_nt: TGTGCCAGCAGCGCGGACAGCGGGTATGGCTACACCTTC

v_call: TRBV28
d_call: -
j_call: TRBJ2-3
clone_size: -
cdr3_aa: CASSYISDTQYF
cdr3_nt: TGTGCCAGCAGTTATATATCAGATACGCAGTATTTT

v_call: TRBV11-2
d_call: -
j_call: TRBJ2-2
clone_size: -
cdr3_aa: CASSLGTYTGELFF
cdr3_nt: TGTGCCAGCAGCTTGGGGACATACACCGGGGAGCTGTTTTTT

v_call: TRBV19
d_call: TRBD1
j_call: TRBJ2-5
clone_size: -
cdr3_aa: CASSIGPLGQVEETQYF
cdr3_nt: TGTGCCAGTAGTATCGGACCCCTTGGACAGGTGGAAGAGACCCAGTACTTC

v_call: TRBV7-9
d_call: TRBD2
j_call: TRBJ2-1
clone_size: -
cdr3_aa: CASSPRTSGASNEQFF
cdr3_nt: TGTGCCAGCAGCCCCAGGACTAGCGGCGCCTCGAATGAGCAGTTCTTC

v_call: TRBV7-8
d_call: TRBD1
j_call: TRBJ1-2
clone_size: -
cdr3_aa: CASSSHRGYGYTF
cdr3_nt: TGTGCCAGCAGCAGCCACAGGGGTTATGGCTACACCTTC

v_call: TRBV27
d_call: TRBD2
j_call: TRBJ2-1
clone_size: once
cdr3_aa: CASGTSGLNEQFF
cdr3_nt: TGTGCCAGCGGGACTAGCGGGTTGAATGAGCAGTTCTTC

v_call: TRBV4-2
d_call: TRBD1
j_call: TRBJ2-5
clone_size: -
cdr3_aa: CASSQGQGVETQYF
cdr3_nt: TGTGCCAGCAGCCAAGGGCAGGGGGTAGAGACCCAGTACTTC

v_call: TRBV13
d_call: -
j_call: TRBJ1-1
clone_size: -
cdr3_aa: CASSIDRNTEAFF
cdr3_nt: TGTGCCAGCAGCATTGACAGAAACACTGAAGCTTTCTTT

v_call: TRBV7-2
d_call: TRBD2
j_call: TRBJ2-3
clone_size: -
cdr3_aa: CASSPLAGATDTQYF
cdr3_nt: TGTGCCAGCAGCCCCCTAGCGGGAGCCACAGATACGCAGTATTTT

v_call: TRBV4-1
d_call: -
j_call: TRBJ1-2
clone_size: -
cdr3_aa: CASSQARSWGYTF
cdr3_nt: TGCGCCAGCAGCCAGGCTCGTTCGTGGGGCTACACCTTC

v_call: TRBV5-1
d_call: -
j_call: TRBJ2-7
clone_size: -
cdr3_aa: CASSPSRGTYHEQYF
cdr3_nt: TGCGCCAGCAGCCCTTCTCGCGGGACGTACCACGAGCAGTACTTC

v_call: TRBV5-6
d_call: TRBD2
j_call: TRBJ2-2
clone_size: -
cdr3_aa: CASSLDGGIANTGELFF
cdr3_nt: TGTGCCAGCAGCTTGGACGGGGGGATCGCGAACACCGGGGAGCTGTTTTTT

v_call: TRBV4-1
d_call: -
j_call: TRBJ1-1
clone_size: once
cdr3_aa: CASSQVAGAGFEAFF
cdr3_nt: TGCGCCAGCAGCCAAGTCGCGGGGGCGGGGTTTGAAGCTTTCTTT

v_call: TRBV11-2
d_call: TRBD1
j_call: TRBJ2-7
clone_size: -
cdr3_aa: CASSFRGTGPYEQYF
cdr3_nt: TGTGCCAGCAGTTTCCGAGGGACAGGGCCCTACGAGCAGTACTTC

v_call: TRBV21-1
d_call: -
j_call: TRBJ1-1
clone_size: -
cdr3_aa: CASSKYGRMNTEAFF
cdr3_nt: TGTGCCAGCAGCAAATATGGACGGATGAACACTGAAGCTTTCTTT

v_call: TRBV13
d_call: TRBD1
j_call: TRBJ2-5
clone_size: once
cdr3_aa: CASSSHRGETQYF
cdr3_nt: TGTGCCAGCAGCTCACACAGGGGTGAGACCCAGTACTTC

v_call: TRBV5-4
d_call: TRBD2
j_call: TRBJ2-7
clone_size: -
cdr3_aa: CASNLGRAGEQYF
cdr3_nt: TGTGCCAGCAATCTTGGGAGGGCCGGCGAGCAGTACTTC

v_call: TRBV5-1
d_call: TRBD1
j_call: TRBJ2-1
clone_size: once
cdr3_aa: CASRFEDRVYNEQFF
cdr3_nt: TGCGCCAGCAGATTCGAGGACAGGGTCTACAATGAGCAGTTCTTC

v_call: TRBV18
d_call: TRBD1
j_call: TRBJ2-7
clone_size: -
cdr3_aa: CASSPSPGQEVEKYEQYF
cdr3_nt: TGTGCCAGCTCACCCAGCCCGGGACAGGAGGTGGAGAAATACGAGCAGTACTTC

v_call: TRBV13
d_call: -
j_call: TRBJ1-3
clone_size: once
cdr3_aa: CASSPQGPGNTIYF
cdr3_nt: TGTGCCAGCAGCCCTCAGGGCCCTGGAAACACCATATATTTT

v_call: TRBV7-9
d_call: -
j_call: TRBJ2-7
clone_size: -
cdr3_aa: CASSRDSSYEQYF
cdr3_nt: TGTGCCAGCAGCCGGGACTCCTCCTACGAGCAGTACTTC

v_call: TRBV6-6
d_call: TRBD1
j_call: TRBJ1-5
clone_size: -
cdr3_aa: CASIQGANQPQHF
cdr3_nt: TGTGCCAGCATACAGGGGGCCAATCAGCCCCAGCATTTT

v_call: TRBV19
d_call: -
j_call: TRBJ2-7
clone_size: -
cdr3_aa: CASSIEPRRVYEQYF
cdr3_nt: TGTGCCAGTAGTATAGAACCTCGGCGGGTATACGAGCAGTACTTC

v_call: TRBV7-2
d_call: -
j_call: TRBJ2-5
clone_size: -
cdr3_aa: CASSSTMLEETQYF
cdr3_nt: TGTGCCAGCAGTTCCACCATGCTGGAGGAGACCCAGTACTTC

v_call: TRBV4-1
d_call: TRBD2
j_call: TRBJ2-1
clone_size: -
cdr3_aa: CASRSLAGGSYNEQFF
cdr3_nt: TGCGCCAGCAGATCGCTAGCGGGGGGTTCCTACAATGAGCAGTTCTTC

v_call: TRBV4-1
d_call: -
j_call: TRBJ1-1
clone_size: -
cdr3_aa: CASSQRPQGAEAFF
cdr3_nt: TGCGCCAGCAGCCAAAGGCCACAGGGTGCTGAAGCTTTCTTT

v_call: TRBV28
d_call: -
j_call: TRBJ2-7
clone_size: -
cdr3_aa: CASRTADSSYEQYF
cdr3_nt: TGTGCCAGCCGTACCGCCGACAGCTCCTACGAGCAGTACTTC

v_call: TRBV28
d_call: TRBD1
j_call: TRBJ2-2
clone_size: -
cdr3_aa: CASSWTGTNTGELFF
cdr3_nt: TGTGCCAGCAGTTGGACAGGCACGAACACCGGGGAGCTGTTTTTT

v_call: TRBV12-5
d_call: -
j_call: TRBJ2-5
clone_size: -
cdr3_aa: CASAKGGVWETQYF
cdr3_nt: TGTGCTAGTGCCAAGGGGGGGGTATGGGAGACCCAGTACTTC

v_call: TRBV28
d_call: -
j_call: TRBJ2-7
clone_size: -
cdr3_aa: CASSPPEGFEQYF
cdr3_nt: TGTGCCAGCAGCCCCCCAGAGGGCTTTGAGCAGTACTTC

v_call: TRBV25-1
d_call: TRBD2
j_call: TRBJ2-3
clone_size: -
cdr3_aa: CASSEGGEGLGDTQYF
cdr3_nt: TGTGCCAGCAGTGAAGGGGGGGAGGGCCTTGGAGATACGCAGTATTTT

v_call: TRBV6-5
d_call: -
j_call: TRBJ1-5
clone_size: -
cdr3_aa: CASSYVAGKPQHF
cdr3_nt: TGTGCCAGCAGTTACGTCGCCGGGAAGCCCCAGCATTTT

v_call: TRBV5-7
d_call: -
j_call: TRBJ2-3
clone_size: -
cdr3_aa: CASSLAGESHF
cdr3_nt: TGTGCCAGCAGCTTGGCCGGGGAGTCCCATTTT

v_call: TRBV6-5
d_call: TRBD1
j_call: TRBJ2-1
clone_size: -
cdr3_aa: CASSYGQGANEQFF
cdr3_nt: TGTGCCAGCAGTTACGGACAGGGGGCCAATGAGCAGTTCTTC

v_call: TRBV10-1
d_call: -
j_call: TRBJ2-7
clone_size: -
cdr3_aa: CASSDGGSGEQYF
cdr3_nt: TGCGCCAGCAGTGACGGAGGTTCGGGCGAGCAGTACTTC

v_call: TRBV6-5
d_call: TRBD1
j_call: TRBJ1-4
clone_size: -
cdr3_aa: CASRLTTGVREKLVF
cdr3_nt: TGTGCCAGCAGACTAACCACAGGGGTGCGTGAAAAACTGGTTTTT

v_call: TRBV6-6
d_call: TRBD1
j_call: TRBJ2-1
clone_size: -
cdr3_aa: CASSYSMADRRNEQFF
cdr3_nt: TGTGCCAGCAGTTACTCAATGGCGGACAGGAGGAATGAGCAGTTCTTC

v_call: TRBV9
d_call: TRBD2
j_call: TRBJ2-3
clone_size: -
cdr3_aa: CASSASGRRADTQYF
cdr3_nt: TGTGCCAGCAGCGCTAGCGGGAGACGCGCAGATACGCAGTATTTT

v_call: TRBV5-1
d_call: -
j_call: TRBJ2-7
clone_size: -
cdr3_aa: CASSLEGIGYEQYF
cdr3_nt: TGCGCCAGCAGCTTGGAAGGTATCGGCTACGAGCAGTACTTC

v_call: TRBV4-1
d_call: -
j_call: TRBJ1-6
clone_size: -
cdr3_aa: CASRMTGNNSPLHF
cdr3_nt: TGCGCCAGCCGGATGACAGGAAATAATTCACCCCTCCACTTT

v_call: TRBV5-8
d_call: -
j_call: TRBJ1-6
clone_size: -
cdr3_aa: CASSPLGQSHF
cdr3_nt: TGTGCCAGCAGTCCGTTGGGACAATCCCACTTT